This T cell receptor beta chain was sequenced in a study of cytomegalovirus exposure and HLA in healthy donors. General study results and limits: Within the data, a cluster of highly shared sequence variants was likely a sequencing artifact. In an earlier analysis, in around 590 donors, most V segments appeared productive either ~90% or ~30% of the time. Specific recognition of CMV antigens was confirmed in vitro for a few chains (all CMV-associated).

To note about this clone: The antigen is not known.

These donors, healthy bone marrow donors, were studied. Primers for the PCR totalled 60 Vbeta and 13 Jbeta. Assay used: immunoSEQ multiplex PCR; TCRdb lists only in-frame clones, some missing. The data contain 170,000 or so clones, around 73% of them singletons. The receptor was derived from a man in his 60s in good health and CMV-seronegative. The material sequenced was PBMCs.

The CDR3 DNA reads as TGCGCCAGCAGCTCGACTAGCGGGAGGGATACGCAGTATTTT. Its protein product is CASSSTSGRDTQYF. The chain joins TRBV5-1 to TRBJ2-3; TRBD2 aligns across 13 bases. V lost 3 bases to trimming and J lost 6 bases; unmatched junction nucleotides: 1. CDR3 size: 14 residues. Germline CDR1 reads SGHRS; CDR2 reads YFSETQ.